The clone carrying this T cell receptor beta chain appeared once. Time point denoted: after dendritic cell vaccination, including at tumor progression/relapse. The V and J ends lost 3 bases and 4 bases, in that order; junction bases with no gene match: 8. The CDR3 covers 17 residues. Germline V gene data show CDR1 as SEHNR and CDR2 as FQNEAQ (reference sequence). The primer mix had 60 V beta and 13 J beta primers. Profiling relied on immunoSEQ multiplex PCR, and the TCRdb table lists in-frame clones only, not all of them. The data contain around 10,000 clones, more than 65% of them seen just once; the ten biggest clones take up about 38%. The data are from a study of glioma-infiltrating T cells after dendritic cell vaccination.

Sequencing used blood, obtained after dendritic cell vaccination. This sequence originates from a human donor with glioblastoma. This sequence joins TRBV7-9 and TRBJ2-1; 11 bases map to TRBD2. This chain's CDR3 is CASSFSSGRGAYNEQFF. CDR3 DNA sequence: TGTGCCAGCAGCTTTAGTAGCGGGAGGGGGGCATACAATGAGCAGTTCTTC.